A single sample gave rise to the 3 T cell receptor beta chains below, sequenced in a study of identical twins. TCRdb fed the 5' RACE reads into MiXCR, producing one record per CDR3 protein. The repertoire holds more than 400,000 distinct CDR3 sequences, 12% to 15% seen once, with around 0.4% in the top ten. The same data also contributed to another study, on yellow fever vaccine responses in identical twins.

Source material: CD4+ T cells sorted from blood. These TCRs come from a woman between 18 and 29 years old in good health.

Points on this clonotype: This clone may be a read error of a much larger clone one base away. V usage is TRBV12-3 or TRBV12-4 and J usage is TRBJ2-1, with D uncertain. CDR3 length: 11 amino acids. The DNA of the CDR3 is TGTGCCTGCAGCTTGTCTAATGAGCAGTTCTTC. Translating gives CACSLSNEQFF.

The chain's CDR3 is CASGRKIRVGQKETQYF. CDR3 in DNA: TGTGCCAGCGGACGAAAGATCCGGGTCGGGCAAAAAGAGACCCAGTACTTC. The chain links TRBV12-3 or TRBV12-4 to TRBJ2-5; D is undetermined. V was trimmed by 8 bases and J by 3 bases, leaving 25 bases between them. CDR3 length: 17 residues.

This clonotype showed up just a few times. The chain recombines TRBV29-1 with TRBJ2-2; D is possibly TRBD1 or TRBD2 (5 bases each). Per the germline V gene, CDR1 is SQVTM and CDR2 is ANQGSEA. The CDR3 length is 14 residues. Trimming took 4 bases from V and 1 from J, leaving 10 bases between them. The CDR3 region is CSVAGTVNTGELFF. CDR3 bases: TGCAGCGTTGCAGGGACGGTGAACACCGGGGAGCTGTTTTTT.